These 17 T cell receptor beta chains came from one sample sequenced in a study of vaccination and CD4 T cells after COVID-19. Treatment described: approximately 9-day PBMC culture with coronavirus spike peptide pools or control peptides (ViraFEST assay). The antigens for these receptors are not known. Oncomine TCR Beta short-read sequencing was applied to DNA from cultured CD4+ T cells. In TCRdb, the PCR reads were re-called with MiXCR into one record per CDR3 protein. The data contain about 15,000 distinct CDR3 sequences, 30% to 40% of them singletons. The source material was cultured CD4+ T cells from blood. The receptor set was obtained from a human donor with COVID-19.

This clonotype was observed a few times. This chain connects TRBV15 to TRBJ2-6; D remains ambiguous. The CDR3 has 18 residues. Trimming removed 0 bases at V and 0 bases at J, with 12 bases between. Germline assignment: CDR1 LNHNV and CDR2 YYDKDF (reference sequence). This chain's CDR3 is CATSRDPASISGANVLTF. The CDR3 coding sequence is TGTGCCACCAGCAGAGACCCGGCCTCGATCTCTGGGGCCAACGTCCTGACTTTC.

The V and J genes are TRBV6-5 and TRBJ2-7; 9 bases fit TRBD1. The CDR3 is 15 residues long. CDR1 is MNHEY, CDR2 SVGAGI, per germline. The V gene end was trimmed by 4 bases and the J gene end by 3 bases; junction bases not matched to a gene: 7. The DNA for the CDR3 is TGTGCCAGCAGTTCTCCGGGACAGGGCTACTACGAGCAGTACTTC. Residues: CASSSPGQGYYEQYF.

This clonotype was seen only a few times. The CDR3 nucleotides are TGTGCCAGCAGTTTAGGCAGGTTGGGTGGCTACACCTTC. Protein product: CASSLGRLGGYTF. The rearrangement joins TRBV28 to TRBJ1-2; no definite D call. Trimming stripped 2 bases from V and 7 bases from J, with 11 bases between. CDR1 is MDHEN, CDR2 SYDVKM, per germline. The CDR3 runs to 13 residues.

This chain uses TRBV7-9 with TRBJ1-4, with a possible D match to TRBD1 (6 bases). This CDR3 has 16 residues. From germline, CDR1 is SEHNR and CDR2 FQNEAQ (reference sequence). With 7 bases removed from V and 8 bases from J, the gap between germline ends came to 23 bases. The CDR3 sequence is CASTPYAGGGLEKLFF. The CDR3 DNA follows: TGTGCCAGCACCCCATACGCCGGAGGGGGTCTAGAAAAACTGTTTTTT.

The rearrangement uses TRBV28 and TRBJ2-7; no firm D call. V dropped 4 bases and J dropped 0 bases, with 1 base sitting between them. The length of the CDR3 is 11 residues. Germline V gene data show CDR1 as MDHEN and CDR2 as SYDVKM. As DNA, the CDR3 is TGTGCCAGCAGTTCCTCCTACGAGCAGTACTTC. It specifies CASSSSYEQYF.

The chain is built from TRBV11-3 and TRBJ2-3; either TRBD1 or TRBD2 may supply D (5 bases each). Germline lookup yields CDR1 SGHNT and CDR2 YENEEA. The V and J ends lost 1 base and 4 bases respectively, with 15 bases between them. This CDR3 comprises 16 residues. CDR3 sequence: CASSLGDPRGPDTQYF. For the CDR3, the DNA is TGTGCCAGCAGCTTAGGGGACCCCCGGGGACCAGATACGCAGTATTTT.

Only a few counts were recorded for this clonotype. The chain has TRBV4-1 and TRBJ1-5; D unclear. V lost 1 base and J 1 base, leaving 14 bases between the germline ends. CDR1 MGHRA and CDR2 YSYEKL come from the germline V gene. The CDR3 has 17 amino acids. This CDR3 is CASSQVVSRRSNQPQHF. Here the CDR3 DNA reads TGCGCCAGCAGCCAAGTGGTTTCGAGGCGAAGCAATCAGCCCCAGCATTTT.

This clonotype came up a few times. This chain uses TRBV20-1 with TRBJ2-2; 8 nucleotides line up with TRBD2. J lost 2 bases, V lost 3 bases, and 2 bases had no gene match. Germline V gives CDR1 DFQATT, CDR2 SNEGSKA (reference sequence). The CDR3 consists of 14 residues. The chain's CDR3 is CSASSGDNTGELFF. The CDR3, as DNA: TGCAGTGCTAGTAGCGGGGATAACACCGGGGAGCTGTTTTTT.

The rearrangement links TRBV5-1 to TRBJ1-5; TRBD1 matches 9 bases. This CDR3 comprises 14 residues. Germline CDR1 SGHRS, CDR2 YFSETQ. J was trimmed by 6 bases and V by 4 bases; bases with no gene match: 5. CDR3 sequence reads: CASSPGTGTQPQHF. The CDR3 nucleotides are TGCGCCAGCAGCCCCGGGACAGGGACTCAGCCCCAGCATTTT. The full variable domain, its missing parts supplied by reference TRBV5-1 and TRBJ1-5, is KAGVTQTPRYLIKTRGQQVTLSCSPISGHRSVSWYQQTPGQGLQFLFEYFSETQRNKGNFPGRFSGRQFSNSRSEMNVSTLELGDSALYLCASSPGTGTQPQHFGDGTRLSIL.

The rearrangement joins TRBV18 to TRBJ2-2; D assignment may be TRBD1 or TRBD2 (5 bases each). V gave up 3 bases and J gave up 1 base, with 9 bases separating them. This CDR3 is built from 15 residues. Looked up from germline, CDR1 is KGHSH and CDR2 is LQKENI. As DNA, the CDR3 is TGTGCCAGCTCACCGTTTGGGGGGAACACCGGGGAGCTGTTTTTT. Amino acids: CASSPFGGNTGELFF.

This clonotype has only a few counts. This sequence joins TRBV5-4 and TRBJ2-1; no reliable D call. The germline V gene encodes CDR1 SGHNT and CDR2 YYREEE (reference sequence). The CDR3 loop spans 15 amino acids. The V gene lost 2 bases and the J gene lost 5 bases, with 14 bases spanning the gap. CDR3 region: CASSLPGFSNNEQFF. CDR3 nucleotide sequence: TGTGCCAGCAGCTTACCCGGGTTTTCGAACAATGAGCAGTTCTTC.

The chain uses TRBV11-2 and TRBJ2-3; 7 nucleotides agree with TRBD2. The CDR3 is 18 residues long. Germline V gene sequence: CDR1 SGHAT, CDR2 FQNNGV. J gave up 0 bases and V 2 bases, and 11 bases lay outside the gene matches. The CDR3 protein is CASSLRAVGRGSTDTQYF. The CDR3 DNA is TGTGCCAGCAGCTTACGGGCAGTGGGGCGGGGGAGCACAGATACGCAGTATTTT. Variable domain in full (rest from reference TRBV11-2 and TRBJ2-3): EAGVAQSPRYKIIEKRQSVAFWCNPISGHATLYWYQQILGQGPKLLIQFQNNGVVDDSQLPKDRFSAERLKGVDSTLKIQPAKLEDSAVYLCASSLRAVGRGSTDTQYFGPGTRLTVL.

The chain employs TRBV12-3 or TRBV12-4 and TRBJ2-7; no clear D gene. CDR3 length: 14 residues. Trimming removed 6 bases at V and 2 bases at J, with 14 bases between. CDR3 sequence: CASSLRATTYEQYF. In DNA form, the CDR3 reads TGTGCCAGCAGCCTCCGGGCCACGACCTACGAGCAGTACTTC.

This clonotype was detected only once. Germline and junction disagree at one end, which may indicate a read error. The rearrangement uses TRBV2 and TRBJ1-6, with a weak D call TRBD1 (5 bases). The germline V gene has CDR1 SNHLY and CDR2 FYNNEI. CDR3 length: 16 amino acids. CDR3 sequence reads: CPSSEARGGSVSPLHF. CDR3 in DNA: TGTCCCAGCAGTGAAGCGCGCGGGGGTTCGGTTTCACCCCTCCACTTT.

The table lists this clonotype with a few counts. The gene calls are TRBV11-2 and TRBJ1-1; possible D gene TRBD1, 5 bases. The germline V gene has CDR1 SGHAT and CDR2 FQNNGV. V lost 0 bases and J 5 bases, leaving 16 bases between the germline ends. The CDR3 covers 16 residues. CDR3: CASSLEFGKKGTEAFF. The CDR3, as DNA: TGTGCCAGCAGCTTAGAGTTTGGCAAAAAGGGGACTGAAGCTTTCTTT.

The sample holds a few counts of this clonotype. The chain employs TRBV20-1 and TRBJ2-1; 9 bases map to TRBD2. The CDR3 is 16 residues long. J was trimmed by 5 bases and V by 1 base; bases with no gene match: 9. CDR1 is DFQATT and CDR2 is SNEGSKA in the germline V gene (reference sequence). The CDR3 sequence is CSARVPSGGTHNEQFF. CDR3 DNA: TGCAGTGCTAGAGTTCCCAGCGGGGGGACCCACAATGAGCAGTTCTTC.

The sample holds a few counts of this clonotype. The chain is built from TRBV6-1 and TRBJ2-7; 7 nucleotides line up with TRBD1. Germline assignment: CDR1 MNHNS and CDR2 SASEGT. CDR3 length: 14 amino acids. The J segment lost 0 bases and the V segment lost 11 bases, leaving 10 bases of the junction unmatched. The CDR3 region has the DNA TGTGCCGGGGGACAGACTTTTTTCTCCTACGAGCAGTACTTC. Protein product: CAGGQTFFSYEQYF.